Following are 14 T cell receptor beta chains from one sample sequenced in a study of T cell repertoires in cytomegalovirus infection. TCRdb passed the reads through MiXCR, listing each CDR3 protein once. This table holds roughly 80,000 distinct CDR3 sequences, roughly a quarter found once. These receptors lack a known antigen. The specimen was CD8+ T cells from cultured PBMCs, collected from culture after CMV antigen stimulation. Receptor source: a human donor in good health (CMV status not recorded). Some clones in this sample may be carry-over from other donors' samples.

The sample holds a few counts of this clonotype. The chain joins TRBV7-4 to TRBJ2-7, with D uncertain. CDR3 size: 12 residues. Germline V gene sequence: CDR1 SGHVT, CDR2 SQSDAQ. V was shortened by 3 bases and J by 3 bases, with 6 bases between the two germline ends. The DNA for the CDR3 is TGTGCCAGCAGCTTCCGAAACTACGAGCAGTACTTC. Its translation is CASSFRNYEQYF.

In DNA, the CDR3 is TGTGCCAGCAGTTCGGGGACTAGCGGGATGTACGAGCAGTACTTC. The encoded protein is CASSSGTSGMYEQYF. The V gene is TRBV6-1, the J gene TRBJ2-7; 13 positions match TRBD2. The CDR3 runs 15 residues. The V segment lost 5 bases and the J segment 4 bases; nucleotides outside the gene matches: 5. Per germline, CDR1 MNHNS and CDR2 SASEGT.

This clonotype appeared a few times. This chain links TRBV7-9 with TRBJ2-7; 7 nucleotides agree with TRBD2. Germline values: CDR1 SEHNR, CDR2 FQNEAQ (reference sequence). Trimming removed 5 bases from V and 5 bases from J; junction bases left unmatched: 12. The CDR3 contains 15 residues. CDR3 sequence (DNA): TGTGCCAGCAGCGGGGCGGTGACTAGCAAGGACGAGCAGTACTTC. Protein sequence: CASSGAVTSKDEQYF.

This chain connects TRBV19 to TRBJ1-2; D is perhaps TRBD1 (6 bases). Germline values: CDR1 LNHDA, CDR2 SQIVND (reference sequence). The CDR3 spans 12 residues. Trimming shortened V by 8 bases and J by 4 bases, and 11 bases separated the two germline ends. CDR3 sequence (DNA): TGTGCCAGTCGAACAGGGACCTATGGCTACACCTTC. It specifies CASRTGTYGYTF.

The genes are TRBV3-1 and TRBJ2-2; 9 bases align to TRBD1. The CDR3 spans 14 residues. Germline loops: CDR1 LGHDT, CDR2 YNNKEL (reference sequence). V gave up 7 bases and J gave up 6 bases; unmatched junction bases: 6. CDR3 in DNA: TGTGCCAGCACTCGGACAGGGGTGCCCGGGGAGCTGTTTTTT. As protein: CASTRTGVPGELFF. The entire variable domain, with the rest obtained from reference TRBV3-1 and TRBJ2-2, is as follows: DTAVSQTPKYLVTQMGNDKSIKCEQNLGHDTMYWYKQDSKKFLKIMFSYNNKELIINETVPNRFSPKSPDKAHLNLHINSLELGDSAVYFCASTRTGVPGELFFGEGSRLTVL.

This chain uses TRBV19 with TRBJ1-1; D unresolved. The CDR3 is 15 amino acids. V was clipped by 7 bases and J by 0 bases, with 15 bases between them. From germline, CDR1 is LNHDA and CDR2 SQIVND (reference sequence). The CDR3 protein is CASKSGLYMNTEAFF. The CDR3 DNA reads TGTGCCAGTAAGAGCGGACTGTACATGAACACTGAAGCTTTCTTT.

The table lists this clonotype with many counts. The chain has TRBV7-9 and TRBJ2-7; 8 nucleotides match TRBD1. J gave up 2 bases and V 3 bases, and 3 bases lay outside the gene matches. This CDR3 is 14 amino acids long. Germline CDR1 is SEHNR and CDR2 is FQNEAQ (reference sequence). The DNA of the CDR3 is TGTGCCAGCAGCTTCCGGGACAGGCCCTACGAGCAGTACTTC. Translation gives CASSFRDRPYEQYF.

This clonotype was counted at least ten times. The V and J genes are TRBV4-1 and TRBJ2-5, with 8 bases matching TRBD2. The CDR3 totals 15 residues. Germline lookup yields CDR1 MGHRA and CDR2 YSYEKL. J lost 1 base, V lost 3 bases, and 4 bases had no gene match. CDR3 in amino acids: CASSHATSAQETQYF. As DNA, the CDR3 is TGCGCCAGCAGCCACGCGACTAGCGCCCAAGAGACCCAGTACTTC.

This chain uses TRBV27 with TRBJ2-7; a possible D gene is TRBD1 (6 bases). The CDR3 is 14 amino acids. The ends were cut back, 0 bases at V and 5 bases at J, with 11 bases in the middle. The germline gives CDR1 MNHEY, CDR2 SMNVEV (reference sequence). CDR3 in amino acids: CASSLSGGDHEQYF. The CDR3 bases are TGTGCCAGCAGTTTATCTGGGGGCGACCACGAGCAGTACTTC.

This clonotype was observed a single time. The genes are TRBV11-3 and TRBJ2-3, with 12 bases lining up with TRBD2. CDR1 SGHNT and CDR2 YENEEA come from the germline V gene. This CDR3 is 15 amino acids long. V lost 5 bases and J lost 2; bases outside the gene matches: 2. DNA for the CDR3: TGTGCCAGCAGCCCTAGCGGGGGGGTCACAGATACGCAGTATTTT. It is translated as CASSPSGGVTDTQYF.

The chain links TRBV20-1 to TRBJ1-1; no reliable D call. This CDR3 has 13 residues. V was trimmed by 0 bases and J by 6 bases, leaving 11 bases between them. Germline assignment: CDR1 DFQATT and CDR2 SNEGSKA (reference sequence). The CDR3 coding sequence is TGCAGTGCTAGAGATTGGAGGCGATCTGAAGCTTTCTTT. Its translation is CSARDWRRSEAFF.

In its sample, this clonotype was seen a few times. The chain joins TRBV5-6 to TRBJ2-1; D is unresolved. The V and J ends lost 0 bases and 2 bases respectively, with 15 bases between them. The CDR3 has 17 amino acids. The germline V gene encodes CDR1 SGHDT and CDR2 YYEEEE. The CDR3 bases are TGTGCCAGCAGCTTGGGCATCGGTTGGGAACCCTACAATGAGCAGTTCTTC. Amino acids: CASSLGIGWEPYNEQFF. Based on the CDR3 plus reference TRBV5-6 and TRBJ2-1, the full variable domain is DAGVTQSPTHLIKTRGQQVTLRCSPKSGHDTVSWYQQALGQGPQFIFQYYEEEERQRGNFPDRFSGHQFPNYSSELNVNALLLGDSALYLCASSLGIGWEPYNEQFFGPGTRLTVL.

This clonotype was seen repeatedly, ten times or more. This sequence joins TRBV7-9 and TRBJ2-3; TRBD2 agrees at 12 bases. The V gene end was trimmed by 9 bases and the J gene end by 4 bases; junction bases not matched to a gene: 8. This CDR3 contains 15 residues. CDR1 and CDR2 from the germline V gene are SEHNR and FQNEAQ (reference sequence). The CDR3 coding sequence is TGTGCCAGTCTAGCGGGGGGGCCGAGGCCAGATACGCAGTATTTT. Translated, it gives CASLAGGPRPDTQYF.

The CDR3 sequence: CASSPRTVLKLFF. The CDR3 DNA sequence: TGTGCCAGCAGCCCCAGGACAGTTTTGAAACTGTTTTTT. The chain couples TRBV7-9 to TRBJ1-4; the D gene is possibly TRBD1 (6 bases). Germline-derived CDR1 and CDR2 are SEHNR and FQNEAQ (reference sequence). The V end lost 5 bases, the J end lost 11 bases, and 15 bases lay between the germline ends. This CDR3 is built from 13 residues.